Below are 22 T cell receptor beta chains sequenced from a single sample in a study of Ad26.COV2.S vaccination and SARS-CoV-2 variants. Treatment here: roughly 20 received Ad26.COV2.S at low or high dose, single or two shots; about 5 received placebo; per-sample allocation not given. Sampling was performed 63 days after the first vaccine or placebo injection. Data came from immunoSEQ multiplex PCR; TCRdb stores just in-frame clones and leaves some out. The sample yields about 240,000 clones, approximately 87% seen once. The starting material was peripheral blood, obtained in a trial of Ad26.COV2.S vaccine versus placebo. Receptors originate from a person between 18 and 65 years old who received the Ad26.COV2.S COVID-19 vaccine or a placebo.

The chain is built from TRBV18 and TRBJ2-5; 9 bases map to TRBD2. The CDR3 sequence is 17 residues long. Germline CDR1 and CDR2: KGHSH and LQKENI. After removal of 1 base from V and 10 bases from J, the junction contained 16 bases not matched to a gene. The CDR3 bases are TGTGCCAGCTCACCACGCAACCCGGGACTAGCCGGTCGGGACCAGTACTTC. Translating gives CASSPRNPGLAGRDQYF.

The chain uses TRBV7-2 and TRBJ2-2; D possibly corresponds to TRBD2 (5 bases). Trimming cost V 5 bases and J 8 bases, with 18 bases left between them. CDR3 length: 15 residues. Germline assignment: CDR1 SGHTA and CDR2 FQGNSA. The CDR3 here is CASSQMRSGMGELFF. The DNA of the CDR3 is TGTGCCAGCAGCCAAATGAGGTCGGGAATGGGGGAGCTGTTTTTT.

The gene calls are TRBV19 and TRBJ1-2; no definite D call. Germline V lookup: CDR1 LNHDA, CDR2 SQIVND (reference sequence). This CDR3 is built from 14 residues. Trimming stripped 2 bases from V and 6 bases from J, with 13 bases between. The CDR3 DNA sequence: TGTGCCAGTAGTATAATACTCGACAAAAATGGCTACACCTTC. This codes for CASSIILDKNGYTF. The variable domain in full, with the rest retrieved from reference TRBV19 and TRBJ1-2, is DGGITQSPKYLFRKEGQNVTLSCEQNLNHDAMYWYRQDPGQGLRLIYYSQIVNDFQKGDIAEGYSVSREKKESFPLTVTSAQKNPTAFYLCASSIILDKNGYTFGSGTRLTVV.

The CDR3: CASSLMGGTGELFF. CDR3 nucleotide sequence: TGTGCCAGCAGCTTAATGGGCGGCACCGGGGAGCTGTTTTTT. This chain connects TRBV7-8 to TRBJ2-2, with D unclear. V lost 2 bases to trimming and J lost 4 bases, with 8 bases between them. Looked up from germline, CDR1 is SGHVS and CDR2 is FQNEAQ. The CDR3 covers 14 residues. Full variable domain (remainder filled in from reference TRBV7-8 and TRBJ2-2): GAGVSQSPRYKVAKRGQDVALRCDPISGHVSLFWYQQALGQGPEFLTYFQNEAQLDKSGLPSDRFFAERPEGSVSTLKIQRTQQEDSAVYLCASSLMGGTGELFFGEGSRLTVL.

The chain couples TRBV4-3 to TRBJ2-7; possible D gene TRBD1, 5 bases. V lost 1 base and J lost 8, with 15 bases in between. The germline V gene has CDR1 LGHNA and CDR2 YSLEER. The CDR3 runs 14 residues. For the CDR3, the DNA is TGCGCCAGCAGCCAAGTTGCAGGGCTACGTAAGCAGTACTTC. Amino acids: CASSQVAGLRKQYF.

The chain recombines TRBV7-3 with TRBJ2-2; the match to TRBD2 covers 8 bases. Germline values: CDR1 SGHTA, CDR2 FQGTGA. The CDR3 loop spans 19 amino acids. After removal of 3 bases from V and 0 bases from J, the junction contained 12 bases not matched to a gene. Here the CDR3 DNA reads TGTGCCAGCAGCTTTCCTCCCGGGATAGCGGGATCGAACACCGGGGAGCTGTTTTTT. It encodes CASSFPPGIAGSNTGELFF. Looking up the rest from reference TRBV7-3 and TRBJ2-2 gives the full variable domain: GAGVSQTPSNKVTEKGKYVELRCDPISGHTALYWYRQSLGQGPEFLIYFQGTGAADDSGLPNDRFFAVRPEGSVSTLKIQRTERGDSAVYLCASSFPPGIAGSNTGELFFGEGSRLTVL.

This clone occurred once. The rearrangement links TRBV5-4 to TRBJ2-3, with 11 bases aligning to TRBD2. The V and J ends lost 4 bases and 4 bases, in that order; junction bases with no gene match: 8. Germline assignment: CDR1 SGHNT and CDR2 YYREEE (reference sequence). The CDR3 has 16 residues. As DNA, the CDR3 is TGTGCCAGCAGCCGAGGACTAGCGGGTGTCTCAGATACGCAGTATTTT. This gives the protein CASSRGLAGVSDTQYF.

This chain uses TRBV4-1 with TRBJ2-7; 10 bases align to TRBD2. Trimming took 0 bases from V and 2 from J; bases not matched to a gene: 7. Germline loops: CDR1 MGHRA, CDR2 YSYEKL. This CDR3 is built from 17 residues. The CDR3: CASSQDRSSGGAYEQYF. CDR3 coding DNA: TGCGCCAGCAGCCAAGATCGGTCGAGCGGGGGGGCCTACGAGCAGTACTTC.

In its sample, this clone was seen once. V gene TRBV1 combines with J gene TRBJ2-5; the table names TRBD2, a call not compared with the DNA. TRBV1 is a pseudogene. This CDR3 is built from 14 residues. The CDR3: CTLTWTSGQETQYF. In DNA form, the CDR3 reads TGCACCCTTACTTGGACTAGCGGGCAAGAGACCCAGTACTTC.

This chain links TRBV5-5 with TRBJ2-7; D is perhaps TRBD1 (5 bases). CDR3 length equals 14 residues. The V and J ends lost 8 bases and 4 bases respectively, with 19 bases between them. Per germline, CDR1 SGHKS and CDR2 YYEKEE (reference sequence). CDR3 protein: CASRAGLGNYEQYF. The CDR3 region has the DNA TGTGCCAGTCGAGCAGGGCTGGGGAATTACGAGCAGTACTTC.

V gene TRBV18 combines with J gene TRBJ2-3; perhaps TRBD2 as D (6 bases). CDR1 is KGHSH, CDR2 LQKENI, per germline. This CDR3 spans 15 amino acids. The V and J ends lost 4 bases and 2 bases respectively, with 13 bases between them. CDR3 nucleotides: TGTGCCAGCTCACAATCGGGACTTGCCACAGATACGCAGTATTTT. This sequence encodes CASSQSGLATDTQYF.

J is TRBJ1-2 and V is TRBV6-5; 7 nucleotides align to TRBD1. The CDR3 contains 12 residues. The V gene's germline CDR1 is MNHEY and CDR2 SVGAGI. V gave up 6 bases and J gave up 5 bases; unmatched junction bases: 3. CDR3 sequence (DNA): TGTGCCAGCAGCCTACAGGGGTATGGCTACACCTTC. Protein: CASSLQGYGYTF.

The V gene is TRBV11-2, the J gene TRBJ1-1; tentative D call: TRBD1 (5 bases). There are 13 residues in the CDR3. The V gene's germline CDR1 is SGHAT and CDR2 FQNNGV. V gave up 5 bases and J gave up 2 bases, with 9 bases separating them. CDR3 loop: CASSPRVNTEAFF. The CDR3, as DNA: TGTGCCAGCAGCCCCAGGGTTAACACTGAAGCTTTCTTT.

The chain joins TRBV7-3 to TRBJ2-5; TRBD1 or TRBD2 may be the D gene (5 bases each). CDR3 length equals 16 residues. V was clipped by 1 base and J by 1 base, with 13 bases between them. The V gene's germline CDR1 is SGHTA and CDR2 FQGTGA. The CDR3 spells CASSLRGAGSQETQYF. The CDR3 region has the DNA TGTGCCAGCAGCTTAAGAGGAGCAGGGAGCCAAGAGACCCAGTACTTC.

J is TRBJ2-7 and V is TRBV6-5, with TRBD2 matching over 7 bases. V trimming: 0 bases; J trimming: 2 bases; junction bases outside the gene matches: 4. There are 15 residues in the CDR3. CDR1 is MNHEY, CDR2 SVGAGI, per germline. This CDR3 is CASSYSYAGAYEQYF. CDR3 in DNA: TGTGCCAGCAGTTACTCGTATGCGGGGGCCTACGAGCAGTACTTC.

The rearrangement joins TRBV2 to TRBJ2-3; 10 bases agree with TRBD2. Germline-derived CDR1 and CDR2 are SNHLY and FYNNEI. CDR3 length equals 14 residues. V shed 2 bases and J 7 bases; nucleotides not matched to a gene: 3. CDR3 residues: CASSESGGAHTQYF. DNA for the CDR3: TGTGCCAGCAGTGAAAGCGGGGGGGCACATACGCAGTATTTT.

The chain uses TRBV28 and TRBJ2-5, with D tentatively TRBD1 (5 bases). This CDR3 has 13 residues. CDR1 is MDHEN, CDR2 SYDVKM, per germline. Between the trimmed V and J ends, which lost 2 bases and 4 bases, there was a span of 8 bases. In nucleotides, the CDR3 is TGTGCCAGCAGTTTAATGGGGCCAGAGACCCAGTACTTC. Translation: CASSLMGPETQYF.

The CDR3 spells CASSMAGWTNEKLFF. The CDR3 region has the DNA TGTGCCAGTAGTATGGCGGGTTGGACTAATGAAAAACTGTTTTTT. The chain couples TRBV19 to TRBJ1-4; no clear D. Per germline, CDR1 LNHDA and CDR2 SQIVND (reference sequence). The V and J ends lost 3 bases and 2 bases respectively, with 10 bases between them. This CDR3 has 15 amino acids.

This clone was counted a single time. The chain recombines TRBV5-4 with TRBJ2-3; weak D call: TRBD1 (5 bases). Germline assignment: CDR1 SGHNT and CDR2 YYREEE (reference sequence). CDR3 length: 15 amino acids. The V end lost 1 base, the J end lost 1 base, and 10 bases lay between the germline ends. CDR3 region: CASSLWWGGTDTQYF. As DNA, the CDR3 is TGTGCCAGCAGCTTGTGGTGGGGCGGCACAGATACGCAGTATTTT.

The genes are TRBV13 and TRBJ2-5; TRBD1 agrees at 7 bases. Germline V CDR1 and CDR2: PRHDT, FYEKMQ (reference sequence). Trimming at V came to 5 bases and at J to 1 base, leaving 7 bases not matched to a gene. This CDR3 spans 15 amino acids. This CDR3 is CASSLRGQGQETQYF. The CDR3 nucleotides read TGTGCCAGCAGCCTAAGGGGGCAGGGCCAAGAGACCCAGTACTTC.

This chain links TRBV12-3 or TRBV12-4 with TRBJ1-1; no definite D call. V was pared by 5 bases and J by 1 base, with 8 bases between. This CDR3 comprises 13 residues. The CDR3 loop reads CASSPRRNTEAFF. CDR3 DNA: TGTGCCAGCAGTCCGCGTCGGAACACTGAAGCTTTCTTT.

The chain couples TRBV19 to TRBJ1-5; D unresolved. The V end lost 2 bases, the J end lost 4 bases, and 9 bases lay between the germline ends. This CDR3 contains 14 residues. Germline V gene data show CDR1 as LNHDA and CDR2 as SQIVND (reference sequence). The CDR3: CASSILTQNQPQHF. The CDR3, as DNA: TGTGCCAGTAGTATACTAACCCAGAATCAGCCCCAGCATTTT.